The TCR beta chain described here comes from a study of beta chain features in type 1 diabetes (dated by TCRdb to 2016 to 2019). General notes on the study: No differences in mean age, gender distribution, total cell number or subset yield were found between patients and healthy donors. Naive and central memory subsets were obtained from all 28 donors, but regulatory and stem cell-like memory subsets were isolated from only 8 patients and 8 healthy donors. A total of roughly 98,000,000 sorted cells were examined across all samples, and a strong correlation was observed between cell number per subset and RNA yield. The study compared the TCRB repertoires of sorted circulating CD4+ T cell subsets in recently diagnosed type 1 diabetes patients with those in matched healthy donors.

The paper's findings and limits, for the study overall: Sequencing cDNA rather than genomic DNA could over-represent highly expressing activated cells, although activation and CD3 levels did not differ between groups. Only small numbers of individuals were included in the HLA sub-analyses, which left unresolved whether HLA type had any influence on TCRB rearrangement. Shorter templates might have been favored by PCR, but patient and control samples were amplified and corrected together, so both groups would have been affected equally by any skew. At VDJ recombination sites, patients with type 1 diabetes made fewer insertions and deleted more nucleotides, a pattern implying thymic rearrangement abnormalities. Type 1 diabetes patients showed a moderate but significant shortening of TCRB CDR3 length in all four CD4+ subsets. Naive, central memory and regulatory TCRB repertoires appeared more similar among patients than among healthy donors.

The High Capacity cDNA Reverse Transcription Kit was used to reverse transcribe all of the isolated RNA, meaning that expressed TCRB transcripts were what got sequenced. Deep immunoSEQ sequencing was applied to naive, central memory and regulatory T cell samples, giving an average of around 3.4 million total reads per sample. Sorted cells were lysed in RLT buffer and RNA was extracted with DNase-treated RNeasy Micro or Mini kits, depending on cell number. Each cell subset was processed separately to prevent cross-contamination, with patient and healthy donor samples processed together. The immunoSEQ multiplex PCR was used to amplify TCRB sequences from cDNA, yielding 87-bp fragments that span the CDR3 region. Amplicons were sequenced on the Illumina HiSeq platform. For the original study's pipeline: Synthetic template baselines were used to correct PCR bias computationally, reads within Hamming distance 2 were collapsed together, and singletons that could not be merged were discarded. Reads were aligned against IMGT to assign V, D and J genes, CDR3 length and insertions or deletions at six rearrangement sites. Within each subset, clonotype counts were normalized to sorted cell number, after which true diversity and Gini coefficients were computed with the tcR R package. Repertoire sharing was quantified using the overlap coefficient calculated on TCRB nucleotide sequences. As a proxy for the pre-selection repertoire, out-of-frame TCRB sequences from naive cells were analyzed. Sourced from immuneACCESS, this table was stored by TCRdb with only in-frame sequences that have V and J called. A share of the clones is absent; for the studies checked, an unresolved V gene accounts for under half, and the remainder has no known explanation. That table gives V, J and clone size, and the DNA gave D and trimming. This sample lists around 310,000 clones; 9.5% to 12% were detected once. More than 0.015% of the sample comes from the top ten.

As to this clone: Its antigen has not been determined. There are no base qualities to consult, and no much larger clone falls within one base.

According to the germline V gene, CDR1 reads LGHNA and CDR2 reads YNFKEQ. Trimming leaves V shorter by 4 bases and J shorter by 3 bases, with the junction holding 3 bases beyond the gene matches. From the cysteine up to the phenylalanine, the CDR3 has a length of 15 residues. Only the CDR3 region is kept as DNA, spanning 45 bases read in frame from base 1. A single peripheral blood draw of approximately 100 mL on average was collected from each donor into heparinised tubes. Naive, central memory, regulatory and stem cell-like memory CD4+ T cells were sorted on a BD FACSAria II using a panel including CD45RO, CCR7, CD25, CD127, CD95 and CD27. A purity above 98% was achieved for all sorted populations. Right away, PBMCs were isolated by Lymphoprep density gradient centrifugation and were stained directly, with no culture step. So that batch effects would be minimized, each experiment stained and sorted samples in pairs, pairing one healthy donor with one patient.

The sequencing sample was made of naive CD4+ T cells from blood. In the paper's terms, the cell subset or site label means: true naive CD4+ T cells. This TCR was recovered from a woman in her twenties or thirties in good health. The receptor chain draws on TRBV4-2 and TRBJ2-1; the central 10 bases match TRBD1. CDR3 protein: CASSPGQGYYNEQFF. The DNA is as follows: TGTGCCAGCAGCCCGGGACAGGGGTACTACAATGAGCAGTTCTTC.